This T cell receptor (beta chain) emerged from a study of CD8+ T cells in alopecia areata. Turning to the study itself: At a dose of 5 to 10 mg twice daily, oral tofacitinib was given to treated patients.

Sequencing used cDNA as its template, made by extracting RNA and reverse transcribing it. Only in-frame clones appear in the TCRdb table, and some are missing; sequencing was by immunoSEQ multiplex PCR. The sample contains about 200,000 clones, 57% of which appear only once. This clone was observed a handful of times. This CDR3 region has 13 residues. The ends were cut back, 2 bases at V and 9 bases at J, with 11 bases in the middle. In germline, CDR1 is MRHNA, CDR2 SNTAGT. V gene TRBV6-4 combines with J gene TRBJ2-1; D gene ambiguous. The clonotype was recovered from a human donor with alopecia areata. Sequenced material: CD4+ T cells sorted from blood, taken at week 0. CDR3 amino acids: CASSDNTIGEQFF. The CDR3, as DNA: TGTGCCAGCAGTGACAACACGATCGGTGAGCAGTTCTTC.